This T cell receptor beta chain was sequenced during a study of blood T cell repertoires in COVID-19 (dated by TCRdb to about 2020). Background on the whole study: The collaborator samples originated in the United States, Italy and Spain and spanned the acute and convalescent phases of COVID-19. The prospective study material was composed of cDNA or gDNA derived from T cells, B-cell-depleted T cells, or PBMCs. The dataset comprised deeply sampled blood TCRbeta repertoires from subjects exposed to, actively infected with, or recovered from COVID-19. A freely available public database, intended as a resource for researchers studying the immune response to SARS-CoV-2, is where the repertoires were released. HLA class I and class II types, where available, came from metadata supplied by the sample provider rather than from assay-based typing. The samples were drawn from two sources: the first 160 participants of the ongoing ImmuneRACE study, and some 1,300 subjects contributed by 6 global collaborators. The sample metadata nearly always contained a de-identified subject ID, COVID-19 status, age in years and sex. Here is what the overall study found, with its caveats: Clinical and demographic metadata were provided uncurated, with the amount varying by source and participant.

Collaborating institutions collected whole blood in K2EDTA tubes following their own protocols. For TCRbeta analysis, collaborator samples were shipped as frozen whole blood, as isolated PBMCs, or as DNA extracted from either sample type. TCRbeta CDR3 regions were amplified from genomic DNA using the immunoSEQ Assay, a bias-controlled multiplex PCR. Per the authors' processing: The number of nucleated cells in each sample was estimated by amplification of reference gene primers within the assay. To quantify the absolute abundance of each unique TCRbeta CDR3 rearrangement, sequence reads were collapsed and filtered. For each sample, productive Simpson clonality was calculated as the square root of Simpson's diversity index over productive rearrangements. Here the immuneACCESS table is served through TCRdb, limited to in-frame sequences with V and J called. Missing clones are a known gap in these copies; in checked studies unresolved V genes cover under half, and the rest lacks a known reason. V and J calls and clone size are those listed in that table; D and trimming were worked out from the DNA. This sample gives around 700,000 clones in total; around 90% of them show up just once. The top ten constitute around 0.3% of the sample.

A single count supports this clone. This clone's antigen is unknown. Base qualities are missing; no much larger clone stands one base away. The cysteine opens and the phenylalanine closes a CDR3 of 18 amino acids. The DNA shown is the 54-base CDR3, in frame from base 1. At the junction V is shortened by 4 bases and J by 2 bases, with 24 bases in between. CDR1 and CDR2 are drawn from the germline V gene (reference sequence): PRHDT, FYEKMQ. This clonotype was sampled from a woman in her late teens or twenties with acute or convalescent COVID-19. The V gene is TRBV13 and the J gene is TRBJ2-7; the D region possibly corresponds to TRBD2 (7 bases align). The sequencing input was peripheral blood. CDR3 reads: CASSSKGGDEGSPYEQYF. The nucleotide sequence reads as follows: TGTGCCAGCAGCTCAAAAGGGGGGGACGAGGGATCACCCTACGAGCAGTACTTC.